The 2 T cell receptor beta chains given below trace back to one sample, sequenced in a study of cytomegalovirus exposure and HLA in healthy donors. The PCR made use of 60 Vbeta and 13 Jbeta primers. Sequenced by immunoSEQ multiplex PCR; TCRdb stores in-frame clones only, minus some. The sample holds approximately 150,000 clones, around 88% seen once. The sample taken for sequencing was PBMCs. The origin of the receptors is a woman under 40 in good health and CMV-seronegative.

The V call is TRBV14, the J call TRBJ2-1; TRBD2 is a possible D gene (7 bases). CDR1 SGHDN and CDR2 FVKESK come from the germline V gene. This CDR3 has 14 residues. Trimming shortened V by 6 bases and J by 4 bases, and 13 bases separated the two germline ends. For the CDR3, the DNA is TGTGCCAGCAGTGCCAGGGGACTATACAATGAGCAGTTCTTC. It is translated as CASSARGLYNEQFF. Variable domain in full (rest from reference TRBV14 and TRBJ2-1): EAGVTQFPSHSVIEKGQTVTLRCDPISGHDNLYWYRRVMGKEIKFLLHFVKESKQDESGMPNNRFLAERTGGTYSTLKVQPAELEDSGVYFCASSARGLYNEQFFGPGTRLTVL.

The chain joins TRBV5-5 to TRBJ1-6, with TRBD1 as a possible D gene (6 bases). V lost 4 bases to trimming and J lost 9 bases, with 14 bases between them. The CDR3 has 14 residues. Germline V gene lookup returns CDR1 SGHKS and CDR2 YYEKEE (reference sequence). CDR3 DNA: TGTGCCAGCAGCCCCTGGACAGTGGGTTCACCCCTCCACTTT. Protein sequence: CASSPWTVGSPLHF.